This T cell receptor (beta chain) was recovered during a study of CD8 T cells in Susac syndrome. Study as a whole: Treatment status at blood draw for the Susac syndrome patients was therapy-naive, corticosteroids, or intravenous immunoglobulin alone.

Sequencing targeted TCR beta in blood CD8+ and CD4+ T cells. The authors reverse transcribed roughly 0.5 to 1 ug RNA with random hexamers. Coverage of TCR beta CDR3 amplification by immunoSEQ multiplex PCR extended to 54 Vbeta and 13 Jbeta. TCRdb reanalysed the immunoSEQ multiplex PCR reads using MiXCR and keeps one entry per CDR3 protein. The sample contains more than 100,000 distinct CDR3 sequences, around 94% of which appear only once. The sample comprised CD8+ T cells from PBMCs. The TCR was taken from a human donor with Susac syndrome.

CDR3 region: CASSSGTGLEEYF. The CDR3 region has the DNA TGTGCCAGCAGTTCCGGAACGGGACTAGAGGAGTACTTC. The chain employs TRBV27 and TRBJ2-4, with TRBD2 matching 8 bases. This CDR3 spans 13 amino acids. Germline loops: CDR1 MNHEY, CDR2 SMNVEV (reference sequence). V trimming: 4 bases; J trimming: 14 bases; junction bases outside the gene matches: 10.